This T cell receptor beta chain was documented in a study of shared clonotypes between healthy human individuals. V lost 10 bases to trimming and J lost 4 bases; unmatched junction nucleotides: 15. Germline lookup yields CDR1 SNHLY and CDR2 FYNNEI. This CDR3 has 15 amino acids. The table came from immunoSEQ multiplex PCR; TCRdb's copy has only in-frame clones and leaves some out. The sample includes about 2.3 million clones, roughly 93% of them seen just once. Those who donated were healthy HIV-negative adults, with no recent acute infections or vaccinations reported. The specimen was naive CD4+ T cells from PBMCs. This sample's subset: CD45RA+ positively selected. The chain is built from TRBV2 and TRBJ1-2; 7 bases align to TRBD1. The sequence derives from a man between 18 and 35 years old in good health. Some clones in this sample may be carry-over from other donors' samples. Here the CDR3 reads CATSQGGREGYGYTF. CDR3 sequence (DNA): TGTGCCACCTCTCAGGGGGGCAGGGAGGGCTATGGCTACACCTTC. The full variable domain, completed using reference TRBV2 and TRBJ1-2, is EPEVTQTPSHQVTQMGQEVILRCVPISNHLYFYWYRQILGQKVEFLVSFYNNEISEKSEIFDDQFSVERPDGSNFTLKIRSTKLEDSAMYFCATSQGGREGYGYTFGSGTRLTVV.